Sequencing of this T cell receptor (beta chain) was carried out in a study of metastatic and nonmetastatic thyroid tumors. Study background: Thyroid patients, malignant and benign, had repertoires compared across blood and tumor or nodule tissue. Findings and limits, study-wide: As reported, TCR beta diversity in blood and tumor was significantly higher in malignant thyroid tumors than in benign nodules.

From germline, CDR1 is SGHNT and CDR2 YENEEA. Trimming pared 1 base from V and 4 bases from J, leaving 8 bases between. The CDR3 spans 14 residues. Treatment of any kind had been given to no patient before thyroid surgery. This clone occurred many times. Its cognate antigen is unknown. Authors' methods: Variation in CDR3 across clinicopathological groups served as the basis for constructing a distant-metastasis classifier in papillary thyroid cancer. TCRdb reanalyzed the PCR reads with MiXCR. The V and J calls and clone size come from TCRdb's table, not from the authors' own analysis. Among tens of thousands of clones listed, 3.5% to 4.5% were seen once.

The genes are TRBV11-3 and TRBJ2-1, with D perhaps TRBD2 (6 bases). Sequencing was performed on blood. This TCR was recovered from a female donor with papillary thyroid cancer or a benign thyroid nodule (not recorded which). Some clones in this sample may be carry-over from other donors' samples. CDR3 sequence reads: CASSLGGDYNEQFF. In nucleotides, the CDR3 is TGTGCCAGCAGCTTAGGGGGGGATTACAATGAGCAGTTCTTC.